Sequencing of this T cell receptor (beta chain) was carried out in a study of T-cell memory formation after mild COVID-19. Looking at the study overall: Clustering of TCRs was largely donor specific.

Via MiXCR, TCRdb re-called the 5' RACE reads, giving one row per CDR3 protein. The table includes tens of thousands of distinct CDR3 sequences, more than 10% detected once. The sample holds a few counts of this clonotype. What it recognizes is unknown. The study, taken as a whole, reports: Detection of some responders pre-infection suggested pre-existing cross-reactive memory T cells participated. Those CD4+ clones that contracted were mainly in CM and EM (CD8+ ones in EMRA).

The source material was PBMCs or a T cell subset sorted from them (not recorded which). The sequence was collected from an adult woman who had mild COVID-19 (a few samples of this study predate the infection). Cell type and time point are not known.

In DNA form, the CDR3 reads TGTGCCAGCAGCGTGGGTTCCCGGGGCACTGAAGCTTTCTTT. Translation gives CASSVGSRGTEAFF. The J gene is TRBJ1-1, the V gene TRBV9; D uncertain. Trimming pared 2 bases from V and 4 bases from J, leaving 12 bases between. Germline V gives CDR1 SGDLS, CDR2 YYNGEE. This CDR3 comprises 14 residues. Drawing the rest from reference TRBV9 and TRBJ1-1, the complete variable domain is DSGVTQTPKHLITATGQRVTLRCSPRSGDLSVYWYQQSLDQGLQFLIQYYNGEERAKGNILERFSAQQFPDLHSELNLSSLELGDSALYFCASSVGSRGTEAFFGQGTRLTVV.